This T cell receptor (beta chain) was recorded in a study of CD8+ T cells in alopecia areata listed by TCRdb under 2018. About the study as a whole: The treated patients took part in an open-label pilot trial in which moderate-to-severe alopecia areata was treated with oral tofacitinib at 5 to 10 mg twice daily. Biopsies were taken from tofacitinib-treated patients at baseline and at 4 and 24 weeks of treatment, and a later scalp biopsy was taken in several of the tofacitinib-treated patients. RNA was obtained with the PAXgene miRNA kit for fixed scalp, the miRNeasy kit for PBMCs, and the RNeasy kit for mouse skin. TCRbeta CDR3 regions were amplified by immunoSEQ multiplex PCR using 35 Vbeta forward and 13 Jbeta reverse primers. The SALT score, which quantifies the percentage of affected scalp surface area, was used to measure disease severity in treated patients. In humans, TCRbeta sequencing was performed on scalp tissue and on sorted CD4+ and CD8+ peripheral blood T cells from healthy controls and from patients with patchy or totalis/universalis alopecia areata. Patients stayed on tofacitinib for 6 to 18 months and then had 6 months of follow-up off drug so that delayed response and recurrence could be assessed. In both human patients and the C3H/HeJ mouse model, the study applied high-throughput TCRbeta sequencing to look at T cell clonal expansion in alopecia areata. Scalp clonality was compared across normal scalp (n=4), patchy alopecia areata scalp (n=8), and alopecia totalis/universalis scalp (n=8). Summary of the overall study and its limitations: Scalp TCR repertoire analysis is complicated because resident alphabeta T cells in normal human skin are also sequenced, whereas mouse skin is dominated by gammadelta T cells. Compared with mice, TCR sequences shared between patients were less clear, possibly partly because of HLA diversity across the patient population. Compared with normal scalp, lesional scalp had higher clonality and more expanded CD8+ clones, particularly in alopecia totalis/universalis, a pattern that suggests antigenic drive. Tofacitinib significantly lowered scalp clonality and the number of expanded CD8+ clones among the top 100 scalp clones. Because the treated cohort was small and had just a single nonresponder, larger studies are needed to establish links between baseline CD8+ expansion and response. During tofacitinib treatment, many expanded lesional clones remained in scalp and blood, and this persistence may partly explain relapse after treatment is stopped.

As concerns this clone: The clone's antigen remains unknown. No clone much larger than this one lies a single base away; base qualities are absent.

The CDR3 sequence holds 15 residues, the cysteine and phenylalanine included. CDR3 DNA only is kept here, 45 bases in frame from base 1. V is clipped by 9 bases and J by 0 bases, and the sequence between their germline boundaries is 14 bases long. CDR1 and CDR2 are drawn from the germline V gene (reference sequence): SEHNR, FQNEAQ. The sample's time point label is to be understood as: around 28 days on oral tofacitinib. In light of the paper, this sample's treatment or condition label describes: oral pan-JAK inhibitor, 5-10 mg twice daily. From alopecia areata patients, peripheral blood was collected along with lesional scalp punch biopsies. After PBMCs were isolated by density centrifugation and stained for CD3, CD4 and CD8, a FACSAria was used to sort CD4+ and CD8+ T cells. Library prep was done by the immunoSEQ multiplex PCR assay. RNA was extracted from all samples and reverse transcribed into cDNA, which served as template for TCR sequencing. SuperScript III was used to make first-strand cDNA, primed with a 2:1 mix of oligo-dT and random hexamers. A synthetic immune receptor repertoire was used to assess amplification bias, and residual bias was removed computationally. The authors' analysis ran thus. Raw reads were preprocessed to remove errors, and CDR3 was defined according to IMGT conventions as the region from the conserved cysteine to phenylalanine. Clonality was computed as 1 minus the Shannon entropy, with the entropy normalized by log2 of the number of productive unique TCRs. Whether each scalp clone was CD4 or CD8 was inferred by checking scalp TCRbeta sequences against the CD4 and CD8 repertoires from sorted blood. TCRdb took over this immuneACCESS table, retaining in-frame rearrangements with V and J assigned. Such tables are incomplete; in checked studies, under half of the missing clones stem from an unresolved V gene, and the remainder is unexplained. The DNA gave D and trimming, while V, J and clone size come from that table. The sample data list 98,000 or so clones, and 50% to 75% of these were observed just once. The ten largest clones represent less than 20% of the sample.

The specimen was CD8+ T cells sorted from blood, collected at week 4, from a patient treated with tofacitinib. This receptor was taken from a human donor with alopecia areata. Here the chain combines TRBV7-9 and TRBJ2-2; the D gene is possibly TRBD1 or TRBD2, each agreeing over 5 bases. The nucleotide sequence reads TGTGCCAGTACCTCCGGGACCCCGAACACCGGGGAGCTGTTTTTT. This gives the protein CASTSGTPNTGELFF.